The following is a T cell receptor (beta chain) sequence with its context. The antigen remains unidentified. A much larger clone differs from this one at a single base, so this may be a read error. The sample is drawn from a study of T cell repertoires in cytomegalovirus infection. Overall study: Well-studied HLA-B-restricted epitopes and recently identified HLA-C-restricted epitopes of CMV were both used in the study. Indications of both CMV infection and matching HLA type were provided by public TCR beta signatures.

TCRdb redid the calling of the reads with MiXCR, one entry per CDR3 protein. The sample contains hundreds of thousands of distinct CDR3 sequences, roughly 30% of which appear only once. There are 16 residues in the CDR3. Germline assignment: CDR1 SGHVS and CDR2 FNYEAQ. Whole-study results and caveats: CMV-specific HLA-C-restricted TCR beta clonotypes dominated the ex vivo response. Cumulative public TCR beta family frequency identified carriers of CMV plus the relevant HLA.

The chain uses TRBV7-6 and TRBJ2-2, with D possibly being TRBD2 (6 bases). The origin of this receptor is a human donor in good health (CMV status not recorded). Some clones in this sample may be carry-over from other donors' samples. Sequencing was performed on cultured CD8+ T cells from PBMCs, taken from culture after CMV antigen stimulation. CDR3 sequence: CASSLGAGRFTGEQFF. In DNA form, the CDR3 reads TGTGCCAGCAGCTTAGGCGCGGGGAGATTCACCGGGGAGCAGTTTTTT.